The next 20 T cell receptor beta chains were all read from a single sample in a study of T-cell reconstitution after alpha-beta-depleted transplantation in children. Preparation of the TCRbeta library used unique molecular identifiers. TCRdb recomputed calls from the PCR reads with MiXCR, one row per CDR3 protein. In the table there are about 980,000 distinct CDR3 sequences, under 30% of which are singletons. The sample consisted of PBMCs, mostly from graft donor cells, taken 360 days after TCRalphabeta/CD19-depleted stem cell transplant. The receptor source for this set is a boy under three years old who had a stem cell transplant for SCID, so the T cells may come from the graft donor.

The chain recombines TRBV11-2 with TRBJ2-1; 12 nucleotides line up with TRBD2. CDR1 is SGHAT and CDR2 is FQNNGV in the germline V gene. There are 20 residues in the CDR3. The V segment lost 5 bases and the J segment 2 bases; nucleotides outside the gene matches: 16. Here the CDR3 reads CASSLVSSGGAWGAYNEQFF. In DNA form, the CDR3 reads TGTGCCAGCAGCCTGGTCTCTAGCGGGGGGGCCTGGGGCGCCTACAATGAGCAGTTCTTC.

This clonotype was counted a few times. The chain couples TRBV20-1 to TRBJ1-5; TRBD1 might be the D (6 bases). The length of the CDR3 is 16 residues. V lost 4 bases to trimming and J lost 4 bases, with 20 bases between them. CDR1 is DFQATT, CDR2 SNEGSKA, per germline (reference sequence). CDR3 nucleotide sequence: TGCAGTGCTACCCGAGGGGGAATAGGAGAGAATCAGCCCCAGCATTTT. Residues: CSATRGGIGENQPQHF.

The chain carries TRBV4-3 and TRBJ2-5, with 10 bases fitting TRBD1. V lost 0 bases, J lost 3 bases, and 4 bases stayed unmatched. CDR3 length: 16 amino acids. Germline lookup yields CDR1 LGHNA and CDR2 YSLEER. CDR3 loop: CASSQDKGQGEETQYF. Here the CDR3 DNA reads TGCGCCAGCAGCCAAGATAAAGGACAGGGGGAAGAGACCCAGTACTTC.

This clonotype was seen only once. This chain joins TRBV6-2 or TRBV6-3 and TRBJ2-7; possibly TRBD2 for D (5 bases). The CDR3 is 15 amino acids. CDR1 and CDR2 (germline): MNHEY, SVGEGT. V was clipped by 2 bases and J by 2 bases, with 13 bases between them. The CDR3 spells CASSYLREQPYEQYF. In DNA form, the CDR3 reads TGTGCCAGCAGTTACCTCCGGGAACAGCCCTACGAGCAGTACTTC.

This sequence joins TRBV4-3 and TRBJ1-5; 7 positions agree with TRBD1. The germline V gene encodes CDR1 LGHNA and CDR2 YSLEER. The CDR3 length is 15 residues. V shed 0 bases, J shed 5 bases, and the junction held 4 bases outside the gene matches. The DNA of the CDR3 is TGCGCCAGCAGCCAAGATCGACAGGGTCATCAGCCCCAGCATTTT. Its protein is CASSQDRQGHQPQHF.

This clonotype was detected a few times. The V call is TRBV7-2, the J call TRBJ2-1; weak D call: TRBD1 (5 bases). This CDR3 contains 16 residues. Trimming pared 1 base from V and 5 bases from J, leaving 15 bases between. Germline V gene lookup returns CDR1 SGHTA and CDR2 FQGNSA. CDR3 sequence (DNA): TGTGCCAGCAGCTTAGTTCCAGGGTTTGGGGACAATGAGCAGTTCTTC. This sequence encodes CASSLVPGFGDNEQFF.

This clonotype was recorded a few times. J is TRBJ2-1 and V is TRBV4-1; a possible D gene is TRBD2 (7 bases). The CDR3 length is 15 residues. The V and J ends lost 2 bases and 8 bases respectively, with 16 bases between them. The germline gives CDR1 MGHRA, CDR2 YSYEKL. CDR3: CASSQPRGLADEQFF. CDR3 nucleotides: TGCGCCAGCAGCCAACCCCGGGGGCTAGCGGATGAGCAGTTCTTC.

The CDR3 nucleotides read TGCGCCAGCAGCCAAGCCCAATTCTCTCGGACGGGGGAAAAACTGTTTTTT. Translation gives CASSQAQFSRTGEKLFF. The rearrangement uses TRBV4-1 and TRBJ1-4, with no clear D. There are 17 residues in the CDR3. The germline V and J ends were trimmed by 1 base and 8 bases, with 20 bases remaining between them. The germline V gene encodes CDR1 MGHRA and CDR2 YSYEKL.

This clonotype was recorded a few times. For the CDR3, the DNA is TGTGCCACCAGCCCTGGGACAGGAGAAGATACGCAGTATTTT. It translates to CATSPGTGEDTQYF. The rearrangement uses TRBV15 and TRBJ2-3, with 8 bases fitting TRBD1. The length of the CDR3 is 14 residues. V dropped 5 bases and J dropped 5; count of bases not matched to a gene: 6. Germline V gives CDR1 LNHNV, CDR2 YYDKDF (reference sequence).

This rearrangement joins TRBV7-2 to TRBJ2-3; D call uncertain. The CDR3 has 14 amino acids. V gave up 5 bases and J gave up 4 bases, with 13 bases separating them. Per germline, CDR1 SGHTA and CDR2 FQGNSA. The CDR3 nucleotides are TGTGCCAGCAGCCTCTGGTCCCGTCCAGATACGCAGTATTTT. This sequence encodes CASSLWSRPDTQYF. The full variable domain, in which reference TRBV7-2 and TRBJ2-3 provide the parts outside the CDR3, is GAGVSQSPSNKVTEKGKDVELRCDPISGHTALYWYRQSLGQGLEFLIYFQGNSAPDKSGLPSDRFSAERTGGSVSTLTIQRTQQEDSAVYLCASSLWSRPDTQYFGPGTRLTVL.

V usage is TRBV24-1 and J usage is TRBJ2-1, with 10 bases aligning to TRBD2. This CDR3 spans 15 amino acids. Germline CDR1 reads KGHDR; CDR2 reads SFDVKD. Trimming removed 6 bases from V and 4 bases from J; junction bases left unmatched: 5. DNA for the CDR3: TGTGCCACCAGTATAAGCGGGGGGGGATACAATGAGCAGTTCTTC. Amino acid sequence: CATSISGGGYNEQFF.

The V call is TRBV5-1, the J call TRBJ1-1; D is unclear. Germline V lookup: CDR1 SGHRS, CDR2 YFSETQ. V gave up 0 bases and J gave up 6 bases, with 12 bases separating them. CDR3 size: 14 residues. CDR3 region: CASSLAVPRAEAFF. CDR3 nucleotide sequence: TGCGCCAGCAGCTTGGCCGTACCTCGGGCTGAAGCTTTCTTT.

CDR3 nucleotides: TGTGCCAGCAGACGGACAGGGTTCGACGAGCAGTACTTC. It encodes CASRRTGFDEQYF. The V gene is TRBV6-6, the J gene TRBJ2-7, with 8 bases matching TRBD1. The CDR3 runs 13 residues. The germline CDR1 and CDR2 sequences are MNHNY and SVGAGI (reference sequence). V trimming: 6 bases; J trimming: 5 bases; junction bases outside the gene matches: 6.

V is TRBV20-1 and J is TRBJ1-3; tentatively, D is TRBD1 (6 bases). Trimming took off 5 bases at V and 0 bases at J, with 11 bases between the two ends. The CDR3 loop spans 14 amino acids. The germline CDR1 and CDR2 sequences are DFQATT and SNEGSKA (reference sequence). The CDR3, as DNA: TGCAGTGCTGACGACAGGACCTCTGGAAACACCATATATTTT. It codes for CSADDRTSGNTIYF.

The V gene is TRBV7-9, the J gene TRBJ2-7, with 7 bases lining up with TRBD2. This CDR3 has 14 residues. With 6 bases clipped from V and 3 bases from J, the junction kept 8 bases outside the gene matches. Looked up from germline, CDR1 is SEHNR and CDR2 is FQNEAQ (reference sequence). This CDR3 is CASSPGLVVYEQYF. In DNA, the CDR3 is TGTGCCAGCAGTCCCGGACTAGTAGTCTACGAGCAGTACTTC.

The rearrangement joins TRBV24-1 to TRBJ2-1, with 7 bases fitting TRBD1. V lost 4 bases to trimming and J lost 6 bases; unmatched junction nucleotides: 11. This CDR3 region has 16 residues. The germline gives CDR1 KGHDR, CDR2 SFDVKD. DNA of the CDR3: TGTGCCACCAGTGACCCGACCTGGACAGGATCCAATGAGCAGTTCTTC. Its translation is CATSDPTWTGSNEQFF.

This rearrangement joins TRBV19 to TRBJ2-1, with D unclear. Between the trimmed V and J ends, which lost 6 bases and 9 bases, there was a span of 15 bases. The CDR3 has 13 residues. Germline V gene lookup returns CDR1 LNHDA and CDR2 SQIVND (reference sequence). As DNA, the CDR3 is TGTGCCAGTAGCTCCGGGCCCATCCCTGAGCAGTTCTTC. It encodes CASSSGPIPEQFF. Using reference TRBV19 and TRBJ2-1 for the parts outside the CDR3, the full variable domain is DGGITQSPKYLFRKEGQNVTLSCEQNLNHDAMYWYRQDPGQGLRLIYYSQIVNDFQKGDIAEGYSVSREKKESFPLTVTSAQKNPTAFYLCASSSGPIPEQFFGPGTRLTVL.

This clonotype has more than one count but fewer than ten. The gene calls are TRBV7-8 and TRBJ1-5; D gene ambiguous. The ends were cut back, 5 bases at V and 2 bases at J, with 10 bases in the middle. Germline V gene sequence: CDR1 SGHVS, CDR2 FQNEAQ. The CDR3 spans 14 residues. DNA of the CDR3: TGTGCCAGCAGCCCCTATATGGGCAATCAGCCCCAGCATTTT. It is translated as CASSPYMGNQPQHF.

The CDR3 sequence is CASSWDRGSYNSPLHF. CDR3 in DNA: TGTGCCAGCAGTTGGGATCGGGGGTCCTATAATTCACCCCTCCACTTT. The chain has TRBV28 and TRBJ1-6, with D perhaps matching TRBD1 (5 bases). Germline lookup yields CDR1 MDHEN and CDR2 SYDVKM. V lost 4 bases to trimming and J lost 1 base, with 11 bases between them. This CDR3 contains 16 residues. The full variable domain, its missing parts supplied by reference TRBV28 and TRBJ1-6, is DVKVTQSSRYLVKRTGEKVFLECVQDMDHENMFWYRQDPGLGLRLIYFSYDVKMKEKGDIPEGYSVSREKKERFSLILESASTNQTSMYLCASSWDRGSYNSPLHFGNGTRLTVT.

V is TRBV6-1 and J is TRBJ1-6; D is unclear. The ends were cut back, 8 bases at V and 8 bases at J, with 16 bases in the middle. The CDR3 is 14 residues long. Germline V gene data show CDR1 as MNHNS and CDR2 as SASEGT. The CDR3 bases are TGTGCCAGCCGGCCCACCCGATGGGATTCACCCCTCCACTTT. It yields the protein CASRPTRWDSPLHF.